This T cell receptor (beta chain) is drawn from a study of graft-versus-host responses after intestinal transplantation (TCRdb year 2021). Notes on the research overall: The transplants that recipients got were multivisceral, liver-intestinal, or isolated intestinal. Every recipient was given anti-thymocyte globulin induction, then maintenance tacrolimus and steroids for two to three years. Bulk TCR-beta CDR3 sequencing was used to track graft-versus-host and host-versus-graft alloreactive T cell clones in the graft, circulation and bone marrow after intestinal transplantation. Alloreactive clones were identified by sequencing pre-transplant mixed lymphocyte reaction products and comparing them with unstimulated pre-transplant donor and recipient T cells. The cohort enrolled some 25 intestinal transplant recipients including one retransplant, and 3 patients lacking pretransplant specimens were excluded. A peak of at least 4% donor T cells among recipient peripheral blood mononuclear cells was the definition used for donor T cell macrochimerism. Samples from a few later patients were sequenced in-house on an Illumina MiSeq with MiXCR processing rather than by the commercial service.

General findings and caveats noted by the study authors: Patients with donor T cell macrochimerism had high GvH to HvG T cell clonal ratios in their allografts. GvH clones were found in recipient bone marrow, and some of the GvH clones appeared earlier in ileal mucosa or blood, which is consistent with an intestinal mucosal origin. The relatively low number and heterogeneity of intestinal transplant patients limited the conclusions. Early after transplant, peak levels of circulating GvH clones were associated with declines in HvG clones.

The sample's time point label, in plain terms: cells obtained before transplantation from donor or recipient. CD3+CD4+ and CD3+CD8+ populations were FACS-sorted from unstimulated pre-transplant donor and recipient cells taken from spleen or lymph nodes. The method was the immunoSEQ multiplex PCR assay. For most patients, genomic DNA was isolated using the Qiagen DNeasy Blood and Tissue Kit and was shipped frozen to Adaptive Biotechnologies for TCR sequencing. Adaptive Biotechnologies carried out high-throughput TCR-beta CDR3 sequencing of genomic DNA for most patients. For the original study's pipeline: TCR sequencing data for 15 to 20 patients were retrieved from Adaptive's ImmunoSEQ software; a few other patients were processed with MiXCR and VDJtools. CD4 versus CD8 sorting errors were corrected by removing sequences found in both subsets at a frequency ratio below 5:1. CDR3 nucleotide sequences shared between donor and recipient were removed because their origin could not be assigned. To count as alloreactive, a clone needed at least 2-fold expansion over unstimulated cells and a minimum CFSE-low frequency of 0.002% (template counts) or 0.001% (read counts). Mappable clones were those detected in sequenced pre-transplant spleen, lymph node, or MLR CFSE-low populations of the donor or recipient. Cumulative frequency of alloreactive clones was calculated as a percentage of all sequences weighted by copy number. What TCRdb holds here is the immuneACCESS table cut down to in-frame rearrangements. Part of the clones is not present; checked against another copy, under half of the missing clones reflect an unresolved V gene, and the others are unexplained. The V and J calls and the clone size are those of that table, but D and trimming were determined from the DNA. The sample table shows some 100,000 clones, and 90% to 95% are seen once. The ten largest make up approximately 1.1% of the sample.

Remarks on this clone: The specificity of this receptor is unknown. No per-base quality is available; no much larger clone lies one base away.

The CDR3 runs 16 amino acids, cysteine and phenylalanine included. CDR3 DNA is the only sequence kept; it has 48 bases, read in frame from the first base. Reading the germline V gene (reference sequence) gives CDR1 PRHDT and CDR2 FYEKMQ. V and J lose 3 bases and 1 base, and a span of 10 bases separates them. The sequencing here drew on unstimulated CD8+ T cells sorted from spleen or lymph node cells, taken before transplant. This clonotype was obtained from a human donor who was the organ donor for an intestinal transplant. The chain employs TRBV13 and TRBJ1-6, with TRBD1 as a weak D call on 5 bases. The nucleotide sequence reads TGTGCCAGCAGCTTGGGGCCGGTATCCTATAATTCACCCCTCCACTTT. It codes for CASSLGPVSYNSPLHF.